The clone carrying this T cell receptor (beta chain) has at least ten counts. Its target is unknown. With listed TCR primers and previously described methods, bulk TCR libraries were prepared. TCRdb reprocessed the PCR reads via MiXCR and lists one record per CDR3 protein. In the table there are about 640,000 distinct CDR3 sequences, about 20% of which are singletons. The data originate from a study of molecular identifiers for immune sequencing clone quantification. Findings of the study overall: With a barcode shared among identical TCR molecules, highly expanded clone sizes could be underestimated.

It was from roughly 21,000 to 960,000 sorted cells, with 10%, 30% or 50% RNA, that naive CD8 libraries came. This CDR3 spans 14 amino acids. V shed 6 bases and J shed 12 bases, with 20 bases lying between them. The sequence derives from a human donor in good health. Some libraries in this study had Jurkat cell RNA spiked in. The chain combines TRBV12-3 or TRBV12-4 with TRBJ1-4; a weak D match, TRBD1 (5 bases). Source material: naive CD8+ T cells from blood, with Jurkat cell RNA spiked in. Subset specified: FACS-sorted CD8+CD4-CCR7+CD45RA+ naive T cells. This CDR3 reads CASSPGTFTAELFF. DNA of the CDR3: TGTGCCAGCAGCCCAGGGACCTTTACAGCGGAACTGTTTTTT.